These 10 T cell receptor beta chains share one sample of origin, sequenced in a study of cytomegalovirus exposure and HLA in healthy donors. Researchers ran the PCR with 60 Vbeta and 13 Jbeta primers. This table comes from immunoSEQ multiplex PCR, and its TCRdb copy is limited to in-frame clones, with some not included. The data show about 100,000 clones, about 9.5% seen once. What was sequenced was PBMCs. These receptors originate from a man aged 40-49 years in good health and CMV-seropositive.

This clone has more than one count but fewer than ten. The chain links TRBV6-5 to TRBJ2-7; 9 nucleotides align to TRBD1. The CDR3 extends over 14 amino acids. Looked up from germline, CDR1 is MNHEY and CDR2 is SVGAGI. With 4 bases clipped from V and 6 bases from J, the junction kept 7 bases outside the gene matches. CDR3: CASSSPGQGSEQYF. In DNA, the CDR3 is TGTGCCAGCAGTTCACCGGGACAGGGATCCGAGCAGTACTTC.

This clone was picked up a small number of times. V gene TRBV6-5 combines with J gene TRBJ2-7; unclear D gene. The V end was cut by 8 bases, the J end by 4 bases, with 12 bases between. Germline lookup yields CDR1 MNHEY and CDR2 SVGAGI. The CDR3 runs 12 residues. The CDR3 spells CASSPVGYEQYF. The CDR3 nucleotides are TGTGCCAGCTCCCCGGTTGGTTACGAGCAGTACTTC.

This CDR3 is CASSIPTSTYNEQFF. The CDR3 DNA follows: TGTGCCAGTAGTATTCCGACTAGTACGTACAATGAGCAGTTCTTC. The chain couples TRBV19 to TRBJ2-1; the D gene is possibly TRBD2 (6 bases). V was cut by 3 bases and J by 4 bases, with 13 bases left in between. Germline CDR1 is LNHDA and CDR2 is SQIVND (reference sequence). This CDR3 has 15 amino acids.

There are many counts of this clone. For the CDR3, the DNA is TGTGCCAGCAGCCATGACACCGGGGAGCTGTTTTTT. Amino acid sequence: CASSHDTGELFF. The chain carries TRBV7-2 and TRBJ2-2; D is undetermined. Germline V gene sequence: CDR1 SGHTA, CDR2 FQGNSA. This CDR3 comprises 12 residues. Trimming removed 5 bases at V and 3 bases at J, with 4 bases between.

This chain connects TRBV18 to TRBJ1-5; 7 nucleotides line up with TRBD1. V lost 4 bases and J lost 6; bases outside the gene matches: 9. The CDR3 covers 15 residues. Per the germline V gene, CDR1 is KGHSH and CDR2 is LQKENI. The CDR3 protein is CASSRTGDPSQPQHF. CDR3 sequence (DNA): TGTGCCAGCTCACGAACAGGGGATCCGTCTCAGCCCCAGCATTTT.

This clone was recorded a few times. The rearrangement uses TRBV29-1 and TRBJ2-1; 8 bases fit TRBD2. The CDR3 has 14 residues. With 7 bases clipped from V and 5 bases from J, the junction kept 10 bases outside the gene matches. Germline V gene data show CDR1 as SQVTM and CDR2 as ANQGSEA. The CDR3 region is CSGDTSGRDNEQFF. CDR3 bases: TGCAGCGGAGACACTAGCGGTCGAGACAATGAGCAGTTCTTC.

This clone was counted only a few times. V gene TRBV11-3 combines with J gene TRBJ1-1; 7 nucleotides align to TRBD1. J was trimmed by 0 bases and V by 6 bases; bases with no gene match: 16. There are 18 residues in the CDR3. The germline V gene has CDR1 SGHNT and CDR2 YENEEA. CDR3: CASRGRTGASILNTEAFF. Written as DNA, the CDR3 is TGTGCCAGCAGGGGACGGACAGGAGCATCCATCTTGAACACTGAAGCTTTCTTT.

This clone was seen more than once but under ten times. The chain couples TRBV2 to TRBJ2-7; TRBD2 matches 8 bases. Germline V CDR1 and CDR2: SNHLY, FYNNEI. The CDR3 totals 12 residues. V lost 6 bases, J lost 4 bases, and 2 bases stayed unmatched. CDR3 in amino acids: CASRGLAYEQYF. The CDR3 DNA is TGTGCCAGCAGAGGACTAGCATACGAGCAGTACTTC.

The rearrangement uses TRBV15 and TRBJ2-3; TRBD2 aligns across 8 bases. Germline CDR1 reads LNHNV; CDR2 reads YYDKDF (reference sequence). CDR3 length: 17 amino acids. Trimming cost V 0 bases and J 4 bases; bases outside gene matches: 9. For the CDR3, the DNA is TGTGCCACCAGCAGAGAGCACGCGGGAGGAGGGGCAGATACGCAGTATTTT. As protein: CATSREHAGGGADTQYF.

The CDR3 DNA follows: TGTGCCAGCAGCTTGACAGGGGGGTCAGGTGGTGGCTACACCTTC. Its translation: CASSLTGGSGGGYTF. This chain joins TRBV7-9 and TRBJ1-2, with 9 bases identical to TRBD1. V lost 3 bases, J lost 7 bases, and 9 bases stayed unmatched. The length of the CDR3 is 15 residues. CDR1 and CDR2 from the germline V gene are SEHNR and FQNEAQ (reference sequence). Together with reference TRBV7-9 and TRBJ1-2, the CDR3 gives the full variable domain: DTGVSQNPRHKITKRGQNVTFRCDPISEHNRLYWYRQTLGQGPEFLTYFQNEAQLEKSRLLSDRFSAERPKGSFSTLEIQRTEQGDSAMYLCASSLTGGSGGGYTFGSGTRLTVV.